A single sample gave rise to the 12 T cell receptor beta chains below, sequenced in a study of T cells in Graves' hyperthyroidism and ophthalmopathy. The source material, RNA transcripts, was used to amplify TCR beta CDR3 regions. The study used the HTBI primer set for a first-round RT-PCR of the TCR CDR3. TCRdb analysed the multiplex PCR reads with MiXCR anew, one entry per CDR3 protein. This table has 300,000 to 350,000 distinct CDR3 sequences, around 18% appearing once. Source material: blood. Source of these receptors: a woman in her 40s with Graves' ophthalmopathy.

Ten or more counts support this clonotype. This chain connects TRBV28 to TRBJ2-7; the match to TRBD1 covers 8 bases. The CDR3 runs to 14 residues. The ends lost 3 bases at V and 7 bases at J; junction bases unmatched: 8. Germline V gene data show CDR1 as MDHEN and CDR2 as SYDVKM. CDR3 loop: CASSFPGGQEEQYF. Here the CDR3 DNA reads TGTGCCAGCAGTTTCCCAGGGGGCCAGGAGGAGCAGTACTTC.

Many counts were recorded for this clonotype. This chain joins TRBV30 and TRBJ1-1; D might be TRBD1 (5 bases). This CDR3 is built from 15 residues. The V end lost 1 base, the J end lost 1 base, and 13 bases lay between the germline ends. Germline-derived CDR1 and CDR2 are GTSNPN and SVGIG (reference sequence). Here the CDR3 DNA reads TGTGCCTGGAGTGAAAAAGGGGTTTCGAACACTGAAGCTTTCTTT. Translating it yields CAWSEKGVSNTEAFF.

In its sample, this clonotype was seen many times. The chain recombines TRBV6-1 with TRBJ1-1; D is possibly TRBD1 (6 bases). Trimming stripped 6 bases from V and 3 bases from J, with 8 bases between. The V gene's germline CDR1 is MNHNS and CDR2 SASEGT. CDR3 length: 12 residues. Here the CDR3 reads CASSSGDTEAFF. As DNA, the CDR3 is TGTGCCAGCAGCTCAGGGGACACTGAAGCTTTCTTT.

With respect to this clonotype: A much larger clone differs from this one at a single base, so this may be a read error. The J gene is TRBJ2-2, the V gene TRBV6-5; D is unclear. The CDR3 runs to 13 residues. The germline gives CDR1 MNHEY, CDR2 SVGAGI. V was trimmed by 4 bases and J by 6 bases, leaving 9 bases between them. CDR3 amino acids: CASSSDPAGELFF. CDR3 nucleotides: TGTGCCAGCAGTTCTGACCCAGCCGGGGAGCTGTTTTTT.

The rearrangement uses TRBV5-1 and TRBJ1-6, with D unclear. CDR3 size: 14 residues. Trimming shortened V by 4 bases and J by 7 bases, and 12 bases separated the two germline ends. Germline V gene data show CDR1 as SGHRS and CDR2 as YFSETQ. CDR3 loop: CASSRDIANSPLHF. The CDR3 bases are TGCGCCAGCAGCCGAGACATAGCAAATTCACCCCTCCACTTT.

The sample holds many counts of this clonotype. The chain has TRBV6-1 and TRBJ1-2; D call uncertain. V dropped 6 bases and J dropped 2 bases, with 13 bases sitting between them. The CDR3 runs to 14 residues. In germline, CDR1 is MNHNS, CDR2 SASEGT. The CDR3 spells CASRETKGNYGYTF. The CDR3 nucleotides read TGTGCCAGCAGGGAGACAAAGGGAAACTATGGCTACACCTTC.

This clonotype was observed many times. CDR3 loop: CASSETGSSSGELFF. The DNA for the CDR3 is TGTGCCAGCAGTGAAACAGGAAGTTCGTCCGGGGAGCTGTTTTTT. The V and J genes are TRBV2 and TRBJ2-2, with D tentatively TRBD1 (5 bases). From germline, CDR1 is SNHLY and CDR2 FYNNEI. V shed 2 bases and J shed 6 bases, with 13 bases lying between them. The CDR3 has 15 amino acids. The entire variable domain, with the rest obtained from reference TRBV2 and TRBJ2-2, is as follows: EPEVTQTPSHQVTQMGQEVILRCVPISNHLYFYWYRQILGQKVEFLVSFYNNEISEKSEIFDDQFSVERPDGSNFTLKIRSTKLEDSAMYFCASSETGSSSGELFFGEGSRLTVL.

Only a few counts were recorded for this clonotype. The rearrangement joins TRBV4-1 to TRBJ2-5; D is undetermined. The CDR3 consists of 17 residues. V lost 1 base to trimming and J lost 2 bases, with 17 bases between them. Per germline, CDR1 MGHRA and CDR2 YSYEKL. The CDR3, as DNA: TGCGCCAGCAGCCAAGGGCTTTTTACAGAAGGGCAAGAGACCCAGTACTTC. As protein: CASSQGLFTEGQETQYF.

In nucleotides, the CDR3 is TGTGCCAGCAGCTTAGCGATAGCGGGAGGTTCAGATACGCAGTATTTT. Amino acids: CASSLAIAGGSDTQYF. The V call is TRBV7-2, the J call TRBJ2-3; 10 positions agree with TRBD2. With V trimmed by 0 bases and J by 4 bases, 4 bases remained unmatched. From germline, CDR1 is SGHTA and CDR2 FQGNSA. CDR3 length: 16 residues.

This clonotype has a count of ten or more. The chain employs TRBV24-1 and TRBJ1-5, with D perhaps matching TRBD1 (6 bases). V shed 6 bases and J shed 2 bases, with 31 bases lying between them. Germline CDR1 and CDR2: KGHDR and SFDVKD. CDR3 length equals 21 residues. CDR3 amino acids: CATSSGDTTGRLSPGNQPQHF. The CDR3 region has the DNA TGTGCCACCAGTAGTGGGGATACTACAGGGAGGCTCTCACCCGGCAATCAGCCCCAGCATTTT.

This clonotype was found many times. V and J are TRBV30 and TRBJ2-2; TRBD2 matches 9 bases. The ends lost 2 bases at V and 6 bases at J; junction bases unmatched: 13. There are 17 residues in the CDR3. The V gene's germline CDR1 is GTSNPN and CDR2 SVGIG (reference sequence). The CDR3 loop is CAWSSVGGRARAGELFF. CDR3 in DNA: TGTGCCTGGAGTTCCGTGGGCGGGAGGGCCCGGGCCGGGGAGCTGTTTTTT.

This clonotype was found many times. This chain joins TRBV4-1 and TRBJ2-5; TRBD2 matches 9 bases. The CDR3 has 16 residues. Germline CDR1 and CDR2: MGHRA and YSYEKL. Trimming removed 4 bases from V and 2 bases from J; junction bases left unmatched: 8. Here the CDR3 DNA reads TGCGCCAGCAGCCTTGCTAGCGGGGCCATTCAAGAGACCCAGTACTTC. Protein: CASSLASGAIQETQYF.